One and the same sample provided the 21 T cell receptor beta chains below, sequenced in a study of T cells in Graves' hyperthyroidism and ophthalmopathy (dated by TCRdb to between 2019 and 2020). The protocol used for the library was multiplex PCR. The reads were generated on an Illumina HiSeq 2000. TCR beta CDR3 regions were amplified from RNA transcripts. A first-round RT-PCR of the TCR CDR3 used the HTBI primer set with the Qiagen OneStep RT-PCR kit. In TCRdb, the public reads were trimmed at Q25 with fastp and aligned with MiXCR, with productive beta chains retained. Merged by CDR3 protein, the rows form single entries marked with the most common genes and DNA. This sample has 550,000 to 700,000 distinct CDR3 sequences in its table, and around 42% of those were observed once. The ten largest clones capture around a fifth of the sample. The sample comprised peripheral blood or thyroid tissue (not recorded which). The source of these receptors is an adult woman with Graves' disease, either hyperthyroidism or ophthalmopathy (not recorded which).

A note on this clonotype: This CDR3 fails to terminate in the conserved phenylalanine or tryptophan, so it likely reflects a read error. This chain links TRBV9 with TRBJ2-7; no reliable D call. Germline assignment: CDR1 SGDLS and CDR2 YYNGEE. This CDR3 has 15 amino acids. V was cut by 0 bases and J by 6 bases, with 16 bases left in between. CDR3 coding DNA: TGTGCCAGCAGCGTAGGTGGGCGCTTTATCTGCGAGCAGTACCTC. It encodes CASSVGGRFICEQYL.

In regard to this clonotype: It may be a read error: a sequence one base away is much more abundant. The chain has TRBV6-6 and TRBJ2-1, with D unclear. CDR1 is MNHNY and CDR2 is SVGAGI in the germline V gene (reference sequence). The ends were cut back, 4 bases at V and 9 bases at J, with 7 bases in the middle. There are 11 residues in the CDR3. The CDR3 sequence is CASSSAAEQFF. CDR3 sequence (DNA): TGTGCCAGCAGTTCCGCGGCTGAGCAGTTCTTC.

This clonotype was found a few times. J is TRBJ2-7 and V is TRBV29-1, with D perhaps TRBD1 (7 bases). The length of the CDR3 is 12 residues. The V gene lost 6 bases and the J gene lost 2 bases, with 11 bases spanning the gap. Germline values: CDR1 SQVTM, CDR2 ANQGSEA. The CDR3 is CSVAGQTYEQYF. As DNA, the CDR3 is TGCAGCGTGGCGGGACAGACCTACGAGCAGTACTTC.

The chain couples TRBV9 to TRBJ1-4, with 8 bases identical to TRBD1. Germline V lookup: CDR1 SGDLS, CDR2 YYNGEE. The CDR3 contains 16 residues. The V gene end was trimmed by 0 bases and the J gene end by 3 bases; junction bases not matched to a gene: 4. The CDR3 nucleotides read TGTGCCAGCAGCGTAGGGACAGGGATATCTAATGAAAAACTGTTTTTT. Translated, it gives CASSVGTGISNEKLFF.

This clonotype came up many times. This clone may be a read error of a much larger clone one base away. V and J are TRBV7-8 and TRBJ1-1; D is ambiguous. The CDR3 consists of 13 residues. Trimming shortened V by 1 base and J by 4 bases, and 7 bases separated the two germline ends. Germline V gene lookup returns CDR1 SGHVS and CDR2 FQNEAQ. The chain's CDR3 is CASSLERATEAFF. The CDR3 DNA reads TGTGCCAGCAGCTTAGAAAGGGCCACTGAAGCTTTCTTT.

The V call is TRBV14, the J call TRBJ2-7; TRBD1 agrees at 10 bases. The CDR3 has 18 amino acids. V was clipped by 0 bases and J by 0 bases; unmatched bases: 8. Germline CDR1 is SGHDN and CDR2 is FVKESK. The chain's CDR3 is CASSQDLGQGGRSYEQYF. The DNA of the CDR3 is TGTGCCAGCAGCCAAGATCTTGGACAGGGGGGTCGCTCCTACGAGCAGTACTTC.

V usage is TRBV9 and J usage is TRBJ2-6; either TRBD1 or TRBD2 may supply D (5 bases each). The CDR3 length is 16 residues. Trimming cost V 3 bases and J 2 bases, with 12 bases left between them. CDR1 SGDLS and CDR2 YYNGEE come from the germline V gene. This CDR3 reads CASSDPQGAGANVLTF. CDR3 sequence (DNA): TGTGCCAGCAGCGACCCCCAGGGAGCTGGGGCCAACGTCCTGACTTTC.

At least ten counts were recorded for this clonotype. J is TRBJ2-5 and V is TRBV13, with a possible D match to TRBD1 (5 bases). Germline assignment: CDR1 PRHDT and CDR2 FYEKMQ (reference sequence). The CDR3 loop spans 14 amino acids. V was trimmed by 5 bases and J by 5 bases, leaving 15 bases between them. CDR3 nucleotide sequence: TGTGCCAGCAGCCCAAAGGGGTTTGCGGAGACCCAGTACTTC. Translated, it gives CASSPKGFAETQYF.

This rearrangement joins TRBV20-1 to TRBJ2-5; D is possibly TRBD2 (5 bases). The V end lost 3 bases, the J end lost 2 bases, and 13 bases lay between the germline ends. The CDR3 has 14 amino acids. The germline V gene has CDR1 DFQATT and CDR2 SNEGSKA (reference sequence). CDR3 sequence reads: CSASEGEGQETQYF. The CDR3 region has the DNA TGCAGTGCTAGCGAGGGAGAAGGGCAAGAGACCCAGTACTTC.

This chain joins TRBV11-1 and TRBJ1-5, with a weak D call TRBD1 (5 bases). The CDR3 consists of 16 residues. V lost 9 bases to trimming and J lost 5 bases, with 23 bases between them. From germline, CDR1 is SGHAT and CDR2 FQDESV (reference sequence). CDR3 nucleotides: TGTGCCAGGAGCCGCTCGAGGTGGCAGGGAGATCAGCCCCAGCATTTT. Amino acid sequence: CARSRSRWQGDQPQHF.

At least ten counts were recorded for this clonotype. The V call is TRBV7-9, the J call TRBJ2-2; 10 nucleotides agree with TRBD2. CDR1 is SEHNR and CDR2 is FQNEAQ in the germline V gene (reference sequence). Trimming cost V 3 bases and J 7 bases; bases outside gene matches: 8. The CDR3 spans 16 residues. CDR3 sequence (DNA): TGTGCCAGCAGCTTCCCGCTAGCGGGAGTCCTCGGGGAGCTGTTTTTT. Amino acid sequence: CASSFPLAGVLGELFF.

A few counts support this clonotype. The chain has TRBV20-1 and TRBJ1-5; D call uncertain. CDR1 and CDR2 from the germline V gene are DFQATT and SNEGSKA (reference sequence). Trimming shortened V by 6 bases and J by 1 base, and 16 bases separated the two germline ends. The CDR3 consists of 15 residues. The CDR3, as DNA: TGCAGTGCGAGAAGCGGGGTAAGGAGCAATCAGCCCCAGCATTTT. Its protein product is CSARSGVRSNQPQHF.

This clonotype was counted at least ten times. The chain joins TRBV11-2 to TRBJ1-5; perhaps TRBD1 as D (5 bases). The V and J ends lost 1 base and 5 bases respectively, with 15 bases between them. CDR1 and CDR2 from the germline V gene are SGHAT and FQNNGV. The CDR3 sequence is 16 residues long. CDR3 region: CASSLGAGRIDQPQHF. The CDR3 nucleotides read TGTGCCAGCAGCTTAGGGGCAGGGCGTATAGATCAGCCCCAGCATTTT.

In this sample, this clonotype turned up many times. The rearrangement joins TRBV4-1 to TRBJ2-7; 9 positions match TRBD2. With 0 bases clipped from V and 4 bases from J, the junction kept 4 bases outside the gene matches. The CDR3 length is 15 residues. CDR1 and CDR2 (germline): MGHRA, YSYEKL. The CDR3 DNA reads TGCGCCAGCAGCCAAGATTCAGCGGGAGGTTACGAGCAGTACTTC. It yields the protein CASSQDSAGGYEQYF.

This clonotype has just a few counts. The chain carries TRBV6-5 and TRBJ1-2, with D unclear. V shed 0 bases and J shed 5 bases, with 13 bases lying between them. CDR3 length equals 15 residues. Germline-derived CDR1 and CDR2 are MNHEY and SVGAGI. CDR3 DNA sequence: TGTGCCAGCAGTTACTCTTATTACACGGGGTATGGCTACACCTTC. Amino acids: CASSYSYYTGYGYTF.

This clonotype was seen ten or more times. V is TRBV5-1 and J is TRBJ1-1; tentatively, D is TRBD1 (5 bases). The CDR3 has 15 amino acids. CDR1 SGHRS and CDR2 YFSETQ come from the germline V gene. The V end was cut by 4 bases, the J end by 1 base, with 14 bases between. CDR3 DNA sequence: TGCGCCAGCAGCGTGCTGGGGGGTTGGAACACTGAAGCTTTCTTT. This translates into CASSVLGGWNTEAFF.

The chain links TRBV10-1 to TRBJ2-7; D is possibly TRBD1 or TRBD2 (5 bases each). CDR1 is WNHNN and CDR2 is SYGVQD in the germline V gene (reference sequence). The CDR3 is 13 amino acids. V was cut by 6 bases and J by 7 bases, with 16 bases left in between. CDR3 DNA: TGCGCCAGCAGCCTCGGGACCGCAAGTGAGCAGTACTTC. Translated, it gives CASSLGTASEQYF.

The rearrangement links TRBV29-1 to TRBJ1-1; TRBD1 might be the D (5 bases). This CDR3 is built from 12 residues. Per germline, CDR1 SQVTM and CDR2 ANQGSEA. Trimming pared 8 bases from V and 4 bases from J, leaving 14 bases between. The CDR3: CSMQGIATEAFF. For the CDR3, the DNA is TGCAGCATGCAGGGTATCGCCACTGAAGCTTTCTTT.

The rearrangement uses TRBV7-8 and TRBJ2-5, with 8 positions matching TRBD2. This CDR3 region has 16 residues. The junction had 9 bases not matched to a gene; V was cut back by 4 bases and J by 2 bases. Germline V gene data show CDR1 as SGHVS and CDR2 as FQNEAQ. The CDR3 nucleotides are TGTGCCAGCAGCTCGGCGAGGGCGGGAGGACAAGAGACCCAGTACTTC. The encoded protein is CASSSARAGGQETQYF.

This clonotype was counted only a few times. One end of the junction fails to match germline, which may point to a read error. The chain employs TRBV7-9 and TRBJ2-5; TRBD2 is a possible D gene (6 bases). CDR1 SEHNR and CDR2 FQNEAQ come from the germline V gene (reference sequence). The CDR3 spans 13 residues. CDR3 in DNA: TGTGCCAGCAGCCCTAGGACTAATCCGTTTGCGTTCTTC. Translating gives CASSPRTNPFAFF. The whole variable domain, filled in from reference TRBV7-9 and TRBJ2-5, reads DTGVSQNPRHKITKRGQNVTFRCDPISEHNRLYWYRQTLGQGPEFLTYFQNEAQLEKSRLLSDRFSAERPKGSFSTLEIQRTEQGDSAMYLCASSPRTNPFAFFGPGTRLLVL.

This chain joins TRBV5-1 and TRBJ2-2, with D perhaps TRBD1 (6 bases). CDR1 SGHRS and CDR2 YFSETQ come from the germline V gene. The V end lost 7 bases, the J end lost 8 bases, and 12 bases lay between the germline ends. The CDR3 loop spans 12 amino acids. CDR3 residues: CASGYGTGELFF. The CDR3 DNA sequence: TGCGCCAGCGGCTACGGGACAGGGGAGCTGTTTTTT. The full variable domain, with the rest looked up from reference TRBV5-1 and TRBJ2-2, is KAGVTQTPRYLIKTRGQQVTLSCSPISGHRSVSWYQQTPGQGLQFLFEYFSETQRNKGNFPGRFSGRQFSNSRSEMNVSTLELGDSALYLCASGYGTGELFFGEGSRLTVL.